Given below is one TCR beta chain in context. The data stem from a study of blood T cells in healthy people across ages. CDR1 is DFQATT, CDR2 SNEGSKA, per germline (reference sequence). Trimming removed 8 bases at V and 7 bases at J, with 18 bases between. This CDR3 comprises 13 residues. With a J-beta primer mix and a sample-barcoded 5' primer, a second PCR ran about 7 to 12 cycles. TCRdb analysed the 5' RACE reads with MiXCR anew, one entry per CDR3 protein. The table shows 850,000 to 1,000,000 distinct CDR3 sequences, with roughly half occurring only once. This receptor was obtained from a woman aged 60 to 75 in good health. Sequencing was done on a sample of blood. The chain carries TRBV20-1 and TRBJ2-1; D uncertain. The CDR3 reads CSPKRLLGNEQFF. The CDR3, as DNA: TGCAGTCCTAAGAGGTTACTCGGAAATGAGCAGTTCTTC.